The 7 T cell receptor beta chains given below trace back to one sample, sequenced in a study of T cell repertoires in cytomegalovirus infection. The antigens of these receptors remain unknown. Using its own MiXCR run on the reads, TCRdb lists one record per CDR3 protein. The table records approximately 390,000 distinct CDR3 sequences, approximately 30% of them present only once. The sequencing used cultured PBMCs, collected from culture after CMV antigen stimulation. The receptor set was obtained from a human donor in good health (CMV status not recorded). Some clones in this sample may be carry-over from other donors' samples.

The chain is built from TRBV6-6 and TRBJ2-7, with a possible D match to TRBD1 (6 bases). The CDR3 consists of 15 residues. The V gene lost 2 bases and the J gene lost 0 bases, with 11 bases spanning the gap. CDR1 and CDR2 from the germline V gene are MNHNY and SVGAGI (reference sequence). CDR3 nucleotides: TGTGCCAGCAGTTACCACAGGGTCAGCTCCTACGAGCAGTACTTC. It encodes CASSYHRVSSYEQYF.

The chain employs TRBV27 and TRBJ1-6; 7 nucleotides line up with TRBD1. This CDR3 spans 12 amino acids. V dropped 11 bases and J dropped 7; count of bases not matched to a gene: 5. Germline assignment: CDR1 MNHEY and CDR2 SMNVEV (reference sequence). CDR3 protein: CAPDRRNSPLHF. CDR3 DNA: TGTGCCCCGGACAGGAGAAATTCACCCCTCCACTTT.

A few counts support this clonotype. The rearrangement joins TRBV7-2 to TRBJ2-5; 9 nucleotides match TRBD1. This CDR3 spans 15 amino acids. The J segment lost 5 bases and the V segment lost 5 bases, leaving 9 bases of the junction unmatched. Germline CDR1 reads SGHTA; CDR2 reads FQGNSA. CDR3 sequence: CASSPRTGERETQYF. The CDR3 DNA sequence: TGTGCCAGCAGCCCAAGGACAGGGGAGAGGGAGACCCAGTACTTC.

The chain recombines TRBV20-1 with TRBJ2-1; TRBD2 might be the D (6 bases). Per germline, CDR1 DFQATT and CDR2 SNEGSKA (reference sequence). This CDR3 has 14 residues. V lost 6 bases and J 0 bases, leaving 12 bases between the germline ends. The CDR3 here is CSAAGLSSYNEQFF. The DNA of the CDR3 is TGCAGTGCCGCGGGGCTGAGCTCCTACAATGAGCAGTTCTTC.

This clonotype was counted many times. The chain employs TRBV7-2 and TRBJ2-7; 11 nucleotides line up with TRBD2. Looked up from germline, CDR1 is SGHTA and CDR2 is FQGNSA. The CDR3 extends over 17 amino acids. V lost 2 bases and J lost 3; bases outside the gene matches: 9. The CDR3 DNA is TGTGCCAGCAGCTTAAGCAGGAGACTAGCGGGAATCTACGAGCAGTACTTC. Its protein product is CASSLSRRLAGIYEQYF.

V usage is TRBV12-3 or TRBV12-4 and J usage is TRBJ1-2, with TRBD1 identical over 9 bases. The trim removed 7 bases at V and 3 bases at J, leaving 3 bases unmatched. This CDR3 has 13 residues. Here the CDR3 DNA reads TGTGCCAGCACCCGGGACAGGGACTATGGCTACACCTTC. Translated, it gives CASTRDRDYGYTF.

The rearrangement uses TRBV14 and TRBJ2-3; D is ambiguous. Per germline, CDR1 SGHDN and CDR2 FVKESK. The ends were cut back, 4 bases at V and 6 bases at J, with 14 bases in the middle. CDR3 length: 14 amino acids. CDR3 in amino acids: CASSLGVMGDTQYF. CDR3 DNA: TGTGCCAGCAGCCTTGGGGTGATGGGGGATACGCAGTATTTT.